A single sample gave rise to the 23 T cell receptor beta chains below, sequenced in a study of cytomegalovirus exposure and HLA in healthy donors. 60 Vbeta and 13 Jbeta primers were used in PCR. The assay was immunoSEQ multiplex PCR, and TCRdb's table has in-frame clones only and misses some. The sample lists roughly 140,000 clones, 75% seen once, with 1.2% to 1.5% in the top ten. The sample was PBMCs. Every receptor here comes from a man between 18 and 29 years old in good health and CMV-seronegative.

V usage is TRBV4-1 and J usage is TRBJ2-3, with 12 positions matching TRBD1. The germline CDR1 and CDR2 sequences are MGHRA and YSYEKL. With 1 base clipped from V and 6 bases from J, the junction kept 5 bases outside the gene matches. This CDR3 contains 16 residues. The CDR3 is CASSQVGDRGLDTQYF. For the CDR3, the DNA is TGCGCCAGCAGCCAAGTAGGGGACAGGGGGCTGGATACGCAGTATTTT.

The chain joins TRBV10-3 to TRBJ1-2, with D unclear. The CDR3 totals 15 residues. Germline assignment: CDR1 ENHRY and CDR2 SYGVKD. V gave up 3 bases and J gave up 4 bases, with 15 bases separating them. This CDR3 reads CAISERRAPSYGYTF. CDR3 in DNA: TGTGCCATCAGTGAAAGGAGGGCACCTTCCTATGGCTACACCTTC.

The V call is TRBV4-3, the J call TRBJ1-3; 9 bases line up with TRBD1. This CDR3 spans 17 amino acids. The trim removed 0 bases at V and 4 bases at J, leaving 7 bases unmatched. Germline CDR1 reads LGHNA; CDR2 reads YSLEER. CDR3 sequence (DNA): TGCGCCAGCAGCCAAGAGTTAGGGACAGGGAAAGGAAACACCATATATTTT. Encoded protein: CASSQELGTGKGNTIYF.

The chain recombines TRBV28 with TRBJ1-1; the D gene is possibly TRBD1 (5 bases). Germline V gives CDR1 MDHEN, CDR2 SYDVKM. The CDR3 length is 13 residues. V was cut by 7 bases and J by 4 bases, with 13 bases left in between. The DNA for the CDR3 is TGTGCCAGCACCCCCAGGGTCAGCACTGAAGCTTTCTTT. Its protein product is CASTPRVSTEAFF.

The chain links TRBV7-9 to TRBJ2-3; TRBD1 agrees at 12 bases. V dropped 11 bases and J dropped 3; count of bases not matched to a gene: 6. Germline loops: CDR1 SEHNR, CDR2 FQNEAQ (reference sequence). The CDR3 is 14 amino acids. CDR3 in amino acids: CAAPGQGATDTQYF. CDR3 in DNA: TGTGCCGCGCCGGGACAGGGGGCAACAGATACGCAGTATTTT.

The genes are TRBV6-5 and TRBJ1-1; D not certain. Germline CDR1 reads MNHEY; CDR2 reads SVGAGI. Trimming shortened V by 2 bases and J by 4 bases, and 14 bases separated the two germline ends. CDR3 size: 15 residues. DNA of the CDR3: TGTGCCAGCAGTTACGATCTGGGAGGAGGCACTGAAGCTTTCTTT. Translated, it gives CASSYDLGGGTEAFF.

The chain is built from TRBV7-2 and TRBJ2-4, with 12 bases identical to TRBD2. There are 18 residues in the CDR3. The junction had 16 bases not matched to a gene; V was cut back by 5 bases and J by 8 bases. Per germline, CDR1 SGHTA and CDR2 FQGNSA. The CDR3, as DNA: TGTGCCAGCAGCCCCGCGGGACTAGCGGGCTTAGGGCCGTACATTCAGTACTTC. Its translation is CASSPAGLAGLGPYIQYF.

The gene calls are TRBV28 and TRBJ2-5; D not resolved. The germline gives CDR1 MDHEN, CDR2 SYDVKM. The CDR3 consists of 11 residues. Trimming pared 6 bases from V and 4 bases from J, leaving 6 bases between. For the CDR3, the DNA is TGTGCCAGCAGCGTCAGAGAGACCCAGTACTTC. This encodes CASSVRETQYF.

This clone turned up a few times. The CDR3 region has the DNA TGCGCCAGCGCCCCCGTGGGAGGCACAGATACGCAGTATTTT. Encoded protein: CASAPVGGTDTQYF. The chain employs TRBV5-1 and TRBJ2-3; TRBD2 might be the D (5 bases). V was cut by 7 bases and J by 1 base, with 13 bases left in between. The CDR3 is 14 amino acids. Germline assignment: CDR1 SGHRS and CDR2 YFSETQ.

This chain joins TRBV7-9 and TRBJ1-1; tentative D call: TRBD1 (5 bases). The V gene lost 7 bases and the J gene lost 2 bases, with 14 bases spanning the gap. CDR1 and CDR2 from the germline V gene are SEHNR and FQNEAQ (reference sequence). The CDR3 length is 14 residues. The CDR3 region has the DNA TGTGCCAGCACCGCAGGGTATGTCAACACTGAAGCTTTCTTT. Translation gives CASTAGYVNTEAFF.

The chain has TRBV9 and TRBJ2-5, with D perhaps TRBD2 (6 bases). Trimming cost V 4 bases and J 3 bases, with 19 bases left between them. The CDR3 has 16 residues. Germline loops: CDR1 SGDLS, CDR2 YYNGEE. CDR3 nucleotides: TGTGCCAGCAGCCCGGCCGGGGCAGGCGGGGAAGAGACCCAGTACTTC. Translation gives CASSPAGAGGEETQYF.

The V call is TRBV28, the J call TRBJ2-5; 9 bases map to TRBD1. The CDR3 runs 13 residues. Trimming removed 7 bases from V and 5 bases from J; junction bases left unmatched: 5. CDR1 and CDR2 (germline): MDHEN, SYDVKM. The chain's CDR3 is CASIRQGGETQYF. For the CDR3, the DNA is TGTGCCAGCATAAGACAGGGGGGGGAGACCCAGTACTTC.

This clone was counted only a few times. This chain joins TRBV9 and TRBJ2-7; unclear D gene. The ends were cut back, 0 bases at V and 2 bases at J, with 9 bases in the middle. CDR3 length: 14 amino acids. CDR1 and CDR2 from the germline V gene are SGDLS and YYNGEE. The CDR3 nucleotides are TGTGCCAGCAGCGTAGACGGAACAGCCTACGAGCAGTACTTC. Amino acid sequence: CASSVDGTAYEQYF.

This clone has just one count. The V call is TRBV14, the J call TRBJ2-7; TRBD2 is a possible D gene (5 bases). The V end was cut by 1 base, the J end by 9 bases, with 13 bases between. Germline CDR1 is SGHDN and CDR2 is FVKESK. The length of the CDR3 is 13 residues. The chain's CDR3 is CASSQGRPHGQYF. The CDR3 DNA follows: TGTGCCAGCAGCCAAGGGAGGCCCCACGGGCAGTACTTC. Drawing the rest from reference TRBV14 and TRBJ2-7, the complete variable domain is EAGVTQFPSHSVIEKGQTVTLRCDPISGHDNLYWYRRVMGKEIKFLLHFVKESKQDESGMPNNRFLAERTGGTYSTLKVQPAELEDSGVYFCASSQGRPHGQYFGPGTRLTVT.

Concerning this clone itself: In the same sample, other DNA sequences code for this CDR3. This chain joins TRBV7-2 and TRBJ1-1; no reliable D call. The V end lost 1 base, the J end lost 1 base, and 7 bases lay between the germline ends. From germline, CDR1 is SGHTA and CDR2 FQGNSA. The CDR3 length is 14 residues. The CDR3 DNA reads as TGTGCCAGCAGCTTAGGACATCAGAACACTGAAGCTTTCTTT. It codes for CASSLGHQNTEAFF.

CDR3 coding DNA: TGTGCCAGCAGTTACTCAAGTCGGATGGGAGTTGAAGCTTTCTTT. Its translation is CASSYSSRMGVEAFF. This rearrangement joins TRBV6-5 to TRBJ1-1; the D is unclear. Germline V gives CDR1 MNHEY, CDR2 SVGAGI. V lost 0 bases to trimming and J lost 7 bases, with 15 bases between them. This CDR3 comprises 15 residues.

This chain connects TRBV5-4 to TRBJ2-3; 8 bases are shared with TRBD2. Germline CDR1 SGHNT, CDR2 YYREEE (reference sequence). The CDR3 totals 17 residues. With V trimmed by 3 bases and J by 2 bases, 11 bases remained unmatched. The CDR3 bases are TGTGCCAGCAGCTGGGGGAGAGGACTAGCCGTCACAGATACGCAGTATTTT. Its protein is CASSWGRGLAVTDTQYF.

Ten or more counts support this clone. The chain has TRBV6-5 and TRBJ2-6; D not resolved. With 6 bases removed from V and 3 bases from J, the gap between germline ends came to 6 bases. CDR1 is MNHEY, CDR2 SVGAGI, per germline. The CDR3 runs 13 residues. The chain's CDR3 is CASSLVGANVLTF. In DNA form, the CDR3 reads TGTGCCAGCAGCCTCGTTGGGGCCAACGTCCTGACTTTC.

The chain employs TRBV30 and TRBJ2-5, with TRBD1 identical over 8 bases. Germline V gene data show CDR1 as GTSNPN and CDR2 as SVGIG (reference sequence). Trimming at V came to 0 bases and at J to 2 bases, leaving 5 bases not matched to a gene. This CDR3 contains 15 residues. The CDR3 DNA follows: TGTGCCTGGAGTGTAGGCAGGGGGCTGCAAGAGACCCAGTACTTC. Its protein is CAWSVGRGLQETQYF.

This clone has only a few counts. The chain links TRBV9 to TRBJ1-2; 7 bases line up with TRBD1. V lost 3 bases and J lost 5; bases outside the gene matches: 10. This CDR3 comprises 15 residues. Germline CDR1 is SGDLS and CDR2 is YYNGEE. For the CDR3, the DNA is TGTGCCAGCAGCGCAGAGAAGACAGGGACATATGGCTACACCTTC. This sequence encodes CASSAEKTGTYGYTF.

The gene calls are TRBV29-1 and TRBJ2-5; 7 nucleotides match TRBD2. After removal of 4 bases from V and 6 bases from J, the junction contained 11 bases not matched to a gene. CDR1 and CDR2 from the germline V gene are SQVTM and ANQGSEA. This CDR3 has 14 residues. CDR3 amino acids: CSVVPKAGTKTQYF. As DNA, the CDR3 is TGCAGCGTTGTCCCGAAGGCAGGGACTAAGACCCAGTACTTC.

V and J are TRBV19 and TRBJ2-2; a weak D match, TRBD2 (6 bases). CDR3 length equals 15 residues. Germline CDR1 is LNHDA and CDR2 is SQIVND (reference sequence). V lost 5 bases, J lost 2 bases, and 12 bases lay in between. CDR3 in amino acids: CASSSEGLNTGELFF. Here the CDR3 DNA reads TGTGCCAGTAGTTCAGAGGGACTTAACACCGGGGAGCTGTTTTTT.

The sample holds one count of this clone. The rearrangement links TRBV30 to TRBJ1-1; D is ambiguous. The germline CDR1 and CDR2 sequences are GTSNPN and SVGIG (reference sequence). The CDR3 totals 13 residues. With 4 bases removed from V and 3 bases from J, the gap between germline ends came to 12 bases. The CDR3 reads CAWMSGADTEAFF. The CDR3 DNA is TGTGCCTGGATGAGTGGCGCGGACACTGAAGCTTTCTTT.